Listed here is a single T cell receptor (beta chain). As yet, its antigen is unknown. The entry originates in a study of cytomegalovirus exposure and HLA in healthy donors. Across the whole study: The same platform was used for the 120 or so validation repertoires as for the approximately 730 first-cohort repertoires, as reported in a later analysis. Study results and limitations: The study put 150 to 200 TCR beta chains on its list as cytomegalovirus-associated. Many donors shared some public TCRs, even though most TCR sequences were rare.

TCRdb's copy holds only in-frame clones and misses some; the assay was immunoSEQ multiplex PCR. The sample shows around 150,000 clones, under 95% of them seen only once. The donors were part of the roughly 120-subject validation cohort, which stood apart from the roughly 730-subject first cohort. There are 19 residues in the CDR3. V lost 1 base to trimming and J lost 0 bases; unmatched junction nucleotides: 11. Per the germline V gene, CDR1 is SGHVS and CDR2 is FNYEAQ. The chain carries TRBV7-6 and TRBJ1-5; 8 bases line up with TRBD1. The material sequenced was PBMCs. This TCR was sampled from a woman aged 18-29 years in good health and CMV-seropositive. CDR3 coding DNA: TGTGCCAGCAGCTTAGTCGCAGGGGGCGGCTCTAATAGCAATCAGCCCCAGCATTTT. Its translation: CASSLVAGGGSNSNQPQHF.